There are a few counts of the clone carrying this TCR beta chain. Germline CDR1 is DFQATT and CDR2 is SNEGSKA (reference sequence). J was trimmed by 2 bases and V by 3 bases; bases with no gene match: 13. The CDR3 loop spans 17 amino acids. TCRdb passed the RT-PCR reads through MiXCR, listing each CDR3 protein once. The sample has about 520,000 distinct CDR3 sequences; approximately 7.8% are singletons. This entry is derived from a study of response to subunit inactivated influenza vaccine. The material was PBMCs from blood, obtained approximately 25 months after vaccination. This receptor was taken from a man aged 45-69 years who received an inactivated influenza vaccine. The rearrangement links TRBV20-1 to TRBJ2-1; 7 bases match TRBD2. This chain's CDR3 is CSASRASGGFAYNEQFF. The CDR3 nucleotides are TGCAGTGCTAGTCGGGCTAGCGGTGGGTTCGCCTACAATGAGCAGTTCTTC.